The rows below give T cell receptor beta chains drawn from one sample of a study of T cell responses to AZD1222 COVID-19 vaccine. Repertoires were generated with immunoSEQ multiplex PCR, while TCRdb's copy carries only in-frame clones and drops some. The sample lists fewer than 200,000 clones, approximately 92% occurring once. Sample: peripheral blood, taken on day 0 of AZD1222 vaccination. The receptor set was obtained from an adult in good health. CDR3s include the opening cysteine and the closing phenylalanine or tryptophan. Part of the rows lack a size; the others show once, few, many or a class for expanded clones.

>TRBJ2-3|TRBV6-4|few
CASSDQRGPTDTQYF
>TRBJ1-1|TRBV10-2|-
CASSEGRFMNTEAFF
>TRBJ1-4|TRBV6-5|once
CASSLGTGEKLFF
>TRBJ2-7|TRBV5-6|-
CASSLRDRGEQYF
>TRBJ2-3|TRBV9|-
CASSVGQKSTDTQYF
>TRBJ2-7|TRBV9|-
CASSAPGQSYEQYF
>TRBJ1-5|TRBV19|-
CASSGTPQPQHF
>TRBJ2-1|TRBV5-6|-
CASSFYRGNEQFF
>TRBJ1-5|TRBV7-2|-
CASSPARGVNQPQHF
>TRBJ2-2|TRBV18|once
CASSPRATGTNTGELFF
>TRBJ2-3|TRBV4-1|-
CASSQDGSGSYTDTQYF
>TRBJ1-1|TRBV27|-
CASSWDSNTEAFF
>TRBJ1-3|TRBV6-5|-
CASSLDSSGNTIYF
>TRBJ2-3|TRBV10-1|-
CASSESVAGALDTQYF
>TRBJ1-5|TRBV5-6|-
CASSFGTGGWSNQPQHF
>TRBJ2-7|TRBV6-5|once
CASSPRGRGSYEQYF
>TRBJ2-1|TRBV20-1|-
CSASLGGRNYNEQFF
>TRBJ1-3|TRBV7-2|-
CASSLRDRFSGNTIYF
>TRBJ2-5|TRBV30|-
CAWSVGDPRETQYF
>TRBJ1-1|TRBV10-2|-
CASSESMNTEAFF
>TRBJ2-2|TRBV21-1|-
CASSKGGTPNTGELFF
>TRBJ1-1|TRBV10-1|-
CASSEGLNTEAFF
>TRBJ1-2|TRBV12-2|few
CASRLARLRDTQVGYGYTF
>TRBJ2-1|TRBV27|-
CASSLRTSGRNEQFF
>TRBJ1-5|TRBV5-6|-
CASSSGQYSNQPQHF
>TRBJ2-1|TRBV5-5|-
CASSGWVGSYNEQFF
>TRBJ2-7|TRBV14|once
CASSQFGGYEQYF
>TRBJ2-7|TRBV29-1|-
CSVAGADPYEQYF
>TRBJ1-6|TRBV30|-
CAWSFRGSPLHF
>TRBJ1-2|TRBV11-2|-
CASSLGFAGQDYGYTF
>TRBJ2-1|TRBV28|-
CASSLTSGAFNEQFF
>TRBJ2-2|TRBV5-8|once
CASSLIGAGGELFF
>TRBJ2-7|TRBV15|-
CATSRGSGTGSYEQYF
>TRBJ2-5|TRBV12-5|-
CASGLMDPRETQYF
>TRBJ2-7|TRBV18|-
CASSPGQEGYEQYF
>TRBJ1-1|TRBV9|-
CASSARDRNTEAFF
>TRBJ2-5|TRBV4-2|-
CASSQEHGQGYQETQYF
>TRBJ2-1|TRBV4-2|-
CASTLRSSYNEQFF
>TRBJ1-5|TRBV6-2/TRBV6-3|once
CASSFSRGLGQPQHF
>TRBJ2-5|TRBV3-1/TRBV3-2|-
CASSQVGGETQYF
>TRBJ2-1|TRBV3-1/TRBV3-2|-
CASSQGTGRAAYNEQFF
>TRBJ1-1|TRBV7-2|-
CASSLHSREAFF
>TRBJ1-1|TRBV2|-
CASRLQGARNTEAFF
>TRBJ1-1|TRBV11-1|-
CASSRTENTEAFF
>TRBJ1-1|TRBV19|-
CASSTGFDEAFF
>TRBJ2-3|TRBV15|-
CATSRDSQSTDTQYF
>TRBJ2-7|TRBV4-1|-
CASSLQQSSYEQYF
>TRBJ2-5|TRBV18|-
CASSRDTAETQYF
>TRBJ2-7|TRBV3-1/TRBV3-2|-
CASSPRTSGSTGAYEQYF
>TRBJ1-4|TRBV7-9|-
CASSFRGGRFTNEKLFF
>TRBJ1-1|TRBV20-1|-
CSAIGTEAFF
>TRBJ1-1|TRBV9|-
CASSVRQGATEAFF